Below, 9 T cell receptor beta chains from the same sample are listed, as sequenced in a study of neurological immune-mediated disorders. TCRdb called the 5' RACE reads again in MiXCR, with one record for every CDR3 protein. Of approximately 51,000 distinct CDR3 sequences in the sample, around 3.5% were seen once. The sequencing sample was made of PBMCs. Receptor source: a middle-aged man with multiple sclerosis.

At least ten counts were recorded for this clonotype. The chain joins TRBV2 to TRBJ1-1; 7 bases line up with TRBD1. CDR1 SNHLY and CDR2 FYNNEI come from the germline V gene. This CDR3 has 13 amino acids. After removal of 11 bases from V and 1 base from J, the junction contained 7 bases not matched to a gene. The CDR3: CAPRQGGNTEAFF. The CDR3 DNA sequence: TGTGCCCCACGACAGGGCGGGAACACTGAAGCTTTCTTT.

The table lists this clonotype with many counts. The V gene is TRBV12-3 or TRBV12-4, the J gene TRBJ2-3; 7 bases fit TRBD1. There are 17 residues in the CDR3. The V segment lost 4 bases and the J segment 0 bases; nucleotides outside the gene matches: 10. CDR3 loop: CASSWTGRATSTDTQYF. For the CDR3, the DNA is TGTGCCAGCAGTTGGACAGGTCGTGCCACTAGCACAGATACGCAGTATTTT.

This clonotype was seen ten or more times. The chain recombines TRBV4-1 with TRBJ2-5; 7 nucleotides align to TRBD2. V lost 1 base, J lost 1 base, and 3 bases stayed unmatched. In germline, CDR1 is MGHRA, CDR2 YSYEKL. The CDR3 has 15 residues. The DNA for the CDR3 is TGCGCCAGCAGCCAAGGGGGGACTACCCAAGAGACCCAGTACTTC. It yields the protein CASSQGGTTQETQYF.

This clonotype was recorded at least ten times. Written as DNA, the CDR3 is TGTGCCAGCAGCGAGGCTAGCGGGACCCAGTACTTC. Translated, it gives CASSEASGTQYF. The chain combines TRBV7-8 with TRBJ2-5, with 7 nucleotides matching TRBD2. The CDR3 is made up of 12 amino acids. Germline CDR1 and CDR2: SGHVS and FQNEAQ. V lost 5 bases, J lost 7 bases, and 4 bases stayed unmatched.

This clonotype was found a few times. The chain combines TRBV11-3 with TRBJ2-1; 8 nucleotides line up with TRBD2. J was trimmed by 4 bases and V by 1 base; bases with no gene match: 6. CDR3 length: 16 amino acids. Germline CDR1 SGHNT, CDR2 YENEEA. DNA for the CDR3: TGTGCCAGCAGCTTAGGATCGCGGGGGGAATACAATGAGCAGTTCTTC. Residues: CASSLGSRGEYNEQFF.

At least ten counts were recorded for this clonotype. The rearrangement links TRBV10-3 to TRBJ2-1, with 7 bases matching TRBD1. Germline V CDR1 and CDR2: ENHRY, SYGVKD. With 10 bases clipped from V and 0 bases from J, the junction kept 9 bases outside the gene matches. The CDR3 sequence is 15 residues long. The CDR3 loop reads CATSAGTVSYNEQFF. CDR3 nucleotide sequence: TGTGCCACCTCCGCCGGGACAGTCTCCTACAATGAGCAGTTCTTC.

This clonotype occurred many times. CDR3 in amino acids: CASSVALYNEQFF. In DNA, the CDR3 is TGTGCCAGCAGCGTAGCCCTATACAATGAGCAGTTCTTC. The chain recombines TRBV9 with TRBJ2-1; D not certain. V was pared by 0 bases and J by 4 bases, with 5 bases between. Germline-derived CDR1 and CDR2 are SGDLS and YYNGEE. The CDR3 runs 13 residues.

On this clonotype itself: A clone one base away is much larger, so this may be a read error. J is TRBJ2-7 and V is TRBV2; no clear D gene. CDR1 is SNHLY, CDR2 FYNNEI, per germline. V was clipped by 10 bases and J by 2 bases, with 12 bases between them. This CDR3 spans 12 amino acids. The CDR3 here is CATLESPYEQYF. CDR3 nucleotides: TGTGCCACCCTGGAAAGCCCCTACGAGCAGTACTTC.

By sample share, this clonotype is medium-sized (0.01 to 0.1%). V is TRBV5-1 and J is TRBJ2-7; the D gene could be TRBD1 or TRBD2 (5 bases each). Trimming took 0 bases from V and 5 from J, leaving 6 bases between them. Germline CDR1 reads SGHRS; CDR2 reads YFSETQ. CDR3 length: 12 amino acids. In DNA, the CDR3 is TGCGCCAGCAGCTTGGGAGGGGACGAGCAGTACTTC. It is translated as CASSLGGDEQYF.